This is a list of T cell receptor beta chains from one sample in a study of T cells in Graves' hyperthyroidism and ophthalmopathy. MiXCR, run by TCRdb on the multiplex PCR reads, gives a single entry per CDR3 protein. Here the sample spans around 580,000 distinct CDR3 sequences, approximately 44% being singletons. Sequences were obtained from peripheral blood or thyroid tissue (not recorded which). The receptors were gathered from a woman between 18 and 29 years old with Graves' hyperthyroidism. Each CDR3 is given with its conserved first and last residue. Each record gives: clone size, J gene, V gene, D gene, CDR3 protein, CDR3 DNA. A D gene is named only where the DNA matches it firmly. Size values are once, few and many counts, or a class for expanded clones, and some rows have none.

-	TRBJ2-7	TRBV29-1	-	CSVIGTRSSYEQYF	TGCAGCGTCATCGGGACACGAAGCTCCTACGAGCAGTACTTC
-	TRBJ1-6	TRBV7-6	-	CASRPGGTPSF	TGTGCCAGCAGACCGGGTGGGACGCCAAGCTTT
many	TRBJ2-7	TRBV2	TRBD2	CASVGLAGRGEQYF	TGTGCCAGCGTAGGACTAGCGGGAAGAGGGGAGCAGTACTTC
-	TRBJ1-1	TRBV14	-	CASKKGIGNTEAFF	TGTGCCAGCAAGAAGGGGATTGGGAACACTGAAGCTTTCTTT
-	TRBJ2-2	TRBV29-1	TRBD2	CSIRRTSLGAGELFF	TGCAGCATCCGAAGGACTAGCCTCGGCGCCGGGGAGCTGTTTTTT
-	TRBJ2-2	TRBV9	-	CASSVGRETGELFF	TGTGCCAGCAGCGTGGGGAGAGAGACCGGGGAGCTGTTTTTT
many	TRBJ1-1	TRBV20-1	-	CSARITGPRAAEAFF	TGCAGTGCTAGAATAACCGGGCCCCGCGCCGCTGAAGCTTTCTTT
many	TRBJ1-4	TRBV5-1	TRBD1	CASSWGTGGNEKLFF	TGCGCCAGCAGCTGGGGGACAGGGGGTAATGAAAAACTGTTTTTT
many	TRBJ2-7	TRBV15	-	CATSKRAGNFAPQYF	TGTGCCACCAGTAAAAGGGCCGGGAACTTTGCGCCGCAGTACTTC
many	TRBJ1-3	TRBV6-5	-	CASSYALANTIYF	TGTGCCAGCAGTTACGCCCTCGCAAACACCATATATTTT
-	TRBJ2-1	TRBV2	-	CASSESFAGNNEQFF	TGTGCCAGCAGTGAAAGTTTTGCAGGAAACAATGAGCAGTTCTTC
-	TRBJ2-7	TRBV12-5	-	CASGLVGIIWEQYF	TGTGCTAGTGGTTTAGTCGGGATCATCTGGGAGCAGTACTTC
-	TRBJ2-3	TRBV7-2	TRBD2	CASSRLAGVVTDTQYF	TGTGCCAGCAGCAGACTAGCGGGAGTAGTCACAGATACGCAGTATTTT
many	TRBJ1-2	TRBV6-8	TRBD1	CASSSPRQGWADGYTF	TGTGCCAGCAGTTCTCCAAGACAGGGTTGGGCGGATGGCTACACCTTC
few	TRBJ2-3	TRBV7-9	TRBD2	CASSSVGGRTDTQYF	TGTGCCAGCAGCTCCGTTGGCGGGAGGACAGATACGCAGTATTTT
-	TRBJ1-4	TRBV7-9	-	CASSPRPGTRNEKLFF	TGTGCCAGCAGCCCGCGCCCGGGGACACGGAATGAAAAACTGTTTTTT
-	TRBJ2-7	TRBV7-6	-	CASGPPAEQYF	TGTGCTTCAGGCCCACCAGCCGAGCAGTACTTC
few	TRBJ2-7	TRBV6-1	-	CASSYPTGQQYF	TGTGCCAGCAGTTACCCGACGGGGCAGCAGTACTTC
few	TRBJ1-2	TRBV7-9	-	CASSDGTFSNYGYTF	TGTGCCAGCAGCGACGGGACATTTTCTAACTATGGCTACACCTTC
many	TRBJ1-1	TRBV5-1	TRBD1	CASSLDGQGGTEAFF	TGCGCCAGCAGCTTGGATGGACAGGGGGGAACTGAAGCTTTCTTT
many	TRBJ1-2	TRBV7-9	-	CASSQDPYGYTF	TGTGCCAGCAGCCAGGACCCCTATGGCTACACCTTC
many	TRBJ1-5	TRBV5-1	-	CASSLAGAGKKHF	TGCGCCAGCAGCTTGGCCGGGGCAGGGAAAAAGCATTTT
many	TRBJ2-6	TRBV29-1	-	CSVERTSAGANVLTF	TGCAGCGTTGAGAGAACTAGTGCTGGGGCCAACGTCCTGACTTTC
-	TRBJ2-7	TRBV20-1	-	CSVGGYEQYF	TGCAGTGTCGGGGGCTACGAGCAGTACTTC
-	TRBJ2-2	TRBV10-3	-	CAISSPNTGELFF	TGTGCCATCAGCTCCCCAAACACCGGGGAGCTGTTTTTT
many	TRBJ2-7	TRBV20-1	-	CSATPGYEQYF	TGCAGTGCTACCCCCGGCTACGAGCAGTACTTC
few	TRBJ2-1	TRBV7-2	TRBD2	CASSSLWTSGLNEQFF	TGTGCCAGCAGCTCCCTTTGGACTAGCGGGTTAAATGAGCAGTTCTTC
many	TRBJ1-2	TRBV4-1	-	CASSQAEGGYGYTF	TGCGCCAGCAGCCAAGCTGAGGGGGGCTATGGCTACACCTTC
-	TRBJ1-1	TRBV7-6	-	CASSPGPGSTEAFF	TGTGCCAGCAGCCCCGGTCCGGGGAGCACTGAAGCTTTCTTT
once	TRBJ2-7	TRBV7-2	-	CVSSLASYEQYF	TGCGTCAGCAGCTTAGCATCCTACGAGCAGTACTTC
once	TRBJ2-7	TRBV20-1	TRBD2	CSASLAGASGNYEQYF	TGCAGTGCCTCTCTAGCGGGAGCAAGCGGGAACTACGAGCAGTACTTC
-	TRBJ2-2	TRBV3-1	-	CASSPSLTDTGELFF	TGTGCCAGCAGCCCATCCCTGACGGACACCGGGGAGCTGTTTTTT
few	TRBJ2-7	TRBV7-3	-	CASSQGEEQYF	TGTGCCAGCAGCCAGGGTGAGGAGCAGTACTTC
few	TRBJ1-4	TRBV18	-	CASSPRLNNEKLFF	TGTGCCAGCTCACCACGACTGAATAATGAAAAACTGTTTTTT
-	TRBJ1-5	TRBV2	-	CASSDGGGNQPQHF	TGTGCCAGCAGTGACGGGGGAGGCAATCAGCCCCAGCATTTT
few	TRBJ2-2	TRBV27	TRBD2	CASKLSAGVGTGELFF	TGTGCCAGCAAGTTGAGCGCGGGAGTGGGAACCGGGGAGCTGTTTTTT
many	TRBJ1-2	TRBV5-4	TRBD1	CASLAGTGNSGYTF	TGTGCCAGCCTGGCCGGGACAGGGAATAGTGGCTACACCTTC
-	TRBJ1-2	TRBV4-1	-	CASSFGGVEDGYTF	TGCGCCAGCAGCTTCGGCGGGGTTGAGGATGGCTACACCTTC
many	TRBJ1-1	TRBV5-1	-	CASREGTWMGGNTEAFF	TGCGCCAGCCGTGAGGGGACATGGATGGGCGGGAACACTGAAGCTTTCTTT
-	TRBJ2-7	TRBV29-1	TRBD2	CSATGLAGPSYEQYF	TGCAGCGCGACGGGACTAGCGGGTCCCTCCTACGAGCAGTACTTC
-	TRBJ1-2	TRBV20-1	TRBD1	CSARGQGNYGYTF	TGCAGTGCTAGAGGACAGGGGAACTATGGCTACACCTTC
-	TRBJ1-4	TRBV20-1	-	CSARPGATNEKLFF	TGCAGTGCCCGGCCGGGAGCAACTAATGAAAAACTGTTTTTT
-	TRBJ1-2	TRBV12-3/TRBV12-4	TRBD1	CASSPGTAQYGYTF	TGTGCCAGCAGTCCCGGGACAGCGCAATATGGCTACACCTTC
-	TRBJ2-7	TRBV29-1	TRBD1	CSANRGPGEQYF	TGCAGCGCCAACAGGGGGCCAGGGGAGCAGTACTTC
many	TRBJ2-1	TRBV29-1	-	CSAGQTSYNEQFF	TGCAGCGCTGGACAGACCTCCTACAATGAGCAGTTCTTC
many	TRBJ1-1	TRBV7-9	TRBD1	CASSFRDRRATEAFF	TGTGCCAGCAGCTTTCGGGACAGACGGGCCACTGAAGCTTTCTTT
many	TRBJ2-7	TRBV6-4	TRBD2	CASLSGRGSYEQYF	TGTGCCAGCTTAAGCGGGAGGGGCTCCTACGAGCAGTACTTC
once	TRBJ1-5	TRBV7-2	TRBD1	CASRDRGTDQPQHF	TGTGCCAGCAGAGACAGGGGGACTGATCAGCCCCAGCATTTT
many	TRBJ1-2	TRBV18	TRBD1	CASSAGTGVAGYTF	TGTGCCAGCTCAGCCGGGACAGGGGTGGCTGGCTACACCTTC
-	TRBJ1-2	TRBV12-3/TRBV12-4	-	CASRRSGSNYGYTF	TGTGCCAGCAGACGCAGCGGCAGTAACTATGGCTACACCTTC
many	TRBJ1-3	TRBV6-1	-	CAAGRDGNTIYF	TGTGCCGCGGGCAGGGATGGAAACACCATATATTTT
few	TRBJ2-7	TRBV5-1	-	CASSPPPGEQYF	TGCGCCAGCAGCCCCCCTCCGGGGGAGCAGTACTTC